The 19 T cell receptor beta chains below come from one sample, sequenced in a study of blood T cell repertoires in COVID-19. Data came from immunoSEQ multiplex PCR; TCRdb stores just in-frame clones and leaves some out. The data hold 100,000 to 150,000 clones, with more than 80% observed a single time. Sequencing was performed on peripheral blood. All receptors come from a woman of 80 years or more with COVID-19, enrolled during active disease.

This clone has a handful of counts. This chain joins TRBV6-2 or TRBV6-3 and TRBJ2-7; TRBD1 might be the D (6 bases). Germline V gene data show CDR1 as MNHEY and CDR2 as SVGEGT. The CDR3 sequence is 16 residues long. V lost 4 bases and J 8 bases, leaving 24 bases between the germline ends. The CDR3, as DNA: TGTGCCAGCAGTTCCCTCGAGGCAGGGGCCTTAAGGAAGCAGTACTTC. Its protein product is CASSSLEAGALRKQYF.

J is TRBJ2-7 and V is TRBV4-1; TRBD2 matches 8 bases. Germline loops: CDR1 MGHRA, CDR2 YSYEKL. The V and J ends lost 1 base and 5 bases, in that order; junction bases with no gene match: 7. This CDR3 is built from 15 residues. The chain's CDR3 is CASSQAGRAFDEQYF. CDR3 DNA: TGCGCCAGCAGCCAAGCCGGGAGGGCCTTCGACGAGCAGTACTTC.

This clone was picked up one time. V gene TRBV20-1 combines with J gene TRBJ2-3; the match to TRBD1 covers 10 bases. Germline V lookup: CDR1 DFQATT, CDR2 SNEGSKA (reference sequence). The J segment lost 9 bases and the V segment lost 3 bases, leaving 0 bases of the junction unmatched. This CDR3 comprises 11 residues. The CDR3 protein is CSARTGGTQYF. The CDR3 DNA reads as TGCAGTGCTAGGACAGGGGGCACGCAGTATTTT.

The gene calls are TRBV5-6 and TRBJ1-1; D call uncertain. This CDR3 has 16 residues. Germline lookup yields CDR1 SGHDT and CDR2 YYEEEE. V lost 0 bases to trimming and J lost 3 bases, with 15 bases between them. Written as DNA, the CDR3 is TGTGCCAGCAGCTTGGCTTATCCGGGTACGGACACTGAAGCTTTCTTT. Translated: CASSLAYPGTDTEAFF.

This chain connects TRBV6-1 to TRBJ2-2, with 7 bases lining up with TRBD2. With V trimmed by 3 bases and J by 5 bases, 3 bases remained unmatched. Germline V CDR1 and CDR2: MNHNS, SASEGT. The CDR3 has 14 amino acids. CDR3 coding DNA: TGTGCCAGCAGTGACGTGGGACTAACCGGGGAGCTGTTTTTT. This codes for CASSDVGLTGELFF.

The chain carries TRBV7-2 and TRBJ1-4, with 8 bases that match TRBD1. Germline V gives CDR1 SGHTA, CDR2 FQGNSA. CDR3 length equals 15 residues. The V segment lost 2 bases and the J segment 5 bases; nucleotides outside the gene matches: 4. CDR3 residues: CASSLTGGPNEKLFF. CDR3 coding DNA: TGTGCCAGCAGCTTAACAGGGGGGCCAAATGAAAAACTGTTTTTT.

In its sample, this clone was seen a few times. This chain links TRBV9 with TRBJ2-5; 10 nucleotides align to TRBD2. Looked up from germline, CDR1 is SGDLS and CDR2 is YYNGEE. CDR3 size: 15 residues. The V gene end was trimmed by 1 base and the J gene end by 5 bases; junction bases not matched to a gene: 5. CDR3 amino acids: CASSVRLAGDETQYF. CDR3 DNA: TGTGCCAGCAGCGTACGGCTAGCGGGAGATGAGACCCAGTACTTC.

The chain recombines TRBV14 with TRBJ2-2, with D perhaps TRBD2 (5 bases). V was clipped by 3 bases and J by 1 base, with 15 bases between them. In germline, CDR1 is SGHDN, CDR2 FVKESK. CDR3 length equals 17 residues. This CDR3 reads CASSQGAGVWNTGELFF. CDR3 nucleotides: TGTGCCAGCAGCCAGGGCGCCGGGGTATGGAACACCGGGGAGCTGTTTTTT.

CDR3 region: CASSLTAGGPETQYF. The CDR3 DNA reads TGTGCCAGCAGCTTAACAGCGGGAGGGCCTGAGACCCAGTACTTC. The rearrangement uses TRBV7-2 and TRBJ2-5, with 10 bases that match TRBD2. CDR1 SGHTA and CDR2 FQGNSA come from the germline V gene. The CDR3 is 15 residues long. With 2 bases clipped from V and 5 bases from J, the junction kept 5 bases outside the gene matches. Together with reference TRBV7-2 and TRBJ2-5, the CDR3 gives the full variable domain: GAGVSQSPSNKVTEKGKDVELRCDPISGHTALYWYRQSLGQGLEFLIYFQGNSAPDKSGLPSDRFSAERTGGSVSTLTIQRTQQEDSAVYLCASSLTAGGPETQYFGPGTRLLVL.

As regards this clone: Different DNA sequences within this sample yield the same CDR3. The chain combines TRBV7-2 with TRBJ1-2, with D unclear. Germline V gene sequence: CDR1 SGHTA, CDR2 FQGNSA. The CDR3 consists of 14 residues. V was trimmed by 4 bases and J by 8 bases, leaving 17 bases between them. The CDR3 is CASSWAGSPLGYTF. In nucleotides, the CDR3 is TGTGCCAGCAGCTGGGCGGGATCTCCCTTGGGCTACACCTTC.

The chain links TRBV4-1 to TRBJ1-5; possible D gene TRBD1, 5 bases. This CDR3 spans 14 amino acids. The germline V gene encodes CDR1 MGHRA and CDR2 YSYEKL. Trimming cost V 0 bases and J 4 bases, with 7 bases left between them. The CDR3 loop reads CASSQDPGNQPQHF. DNA for the CDR3: TGCGCCAGCAGCCAAGACCCAGGGAATCAGCCCCAGCATTTT.

This chain connects TRBV2 to TRBJ2-7; possible D gene TRBD2, 6 bases. V was pared by 5 bases and J by 5 bases, with 16 bases between. The CDR3 length is 14 residues. CDR1 SNHLY and CDR2 FYNNEI come from the germline V gene. The CDR3 bases are TGTGCCAGCAGTTCAATAGCGGTGGTCGACGAGCAGTACTTC. Its protein is CASSSIAVVDEQYF.

The V and J genes are TRBV7-2 and TRBJ2-7; 9 nucleotides agree with TRBD2. Trimming cost V 5 bases and J 2 bases; bases outside gene matches: 7. The germline V gene encodes CDR1 SGHTA and CDR2 FQGNSA. The CDR3 consists of 15 residues. The CDR3 coding sequence is TGTGCCAGCAGCCCCGGGACTAGCTTTCCCTACGAGCAGTACTTC. It is translated as CASSPGTSFPYEQYF.

In its sample, this clone was seen once. V usage is TRBV12-3 or TRBV12-4 and J usage is TRBJ2-4; maybe TRBD2 (5 bases). The CDR3 is made up of 13 amino acids. Trimming removed 6 bases from V and 6 bases from J, with 12 bases in between. The CDR3 DNA is TGTGCCAGCAGGGACGCGGGCGGAAACATTCAGTACTTC. Translating it yields CASRDAGGNIQYF.

V gene TRBV4-2 combines with J gene TRBJ2-1; TRBD2 might be the D (5 bases). From germline, CDR1 is LGHNA and CDR2 YNFKEQ. This CDR3 is 15 amino acids long. V was trimmed by 4 bases and J by 0 bases, leaving 10 bases between them. The CDR3 DNA follows: TGTGCCAGCAGCCGGGTAGGGAGCTCCTACAATGAGCAGTTCTTC. Its translation: CASSRVGSSYNEQFF.

The CDR3 bases are TGTGCCAGCAGGGGGGGCTACGAGCAGTACTTC. Translating gives CASRGGYEQYF. The V gene is TRBV6-5, the J gene TRBJ2-7; D is possibly TRBD2 (6 bases). The germline V gene encodes CDR1 MNHEY and CDR2 SVGAGI. Trimming took 6 bases from V and 3 from J, leaving 6 bases between them. This CDR3 contains 11 residues.

The chain links TRBV28 to TRBJ2-7; 8 bases match TRBD2. The germline V gene encodes CDR1 MDHEN and CDR2 SYDVKM. V was clipped by 6 bases and J by 5 bases; unmatched bases: 12. This CDR3 spans 15 amino acids. The CDR3 loop reads CASRGSGTGLDEQYF. The CDR3 DNA follows: TGTGCCAGCAGGGGTTCCGGGACGGGACTAGACGAGCAGTACTTC.

The chain has TRBV28 and TRBJ2-3; TRBD2 aligns across 8 bases. Germline V CDR1 and CDR2: MDHEN, SYDVKM. The CDR3 loop spans 16 amino acids. The V gene end was trimmed by 5 bases and the J gene end by 5 bases; junction bases not matched to a gene: 12. The CDR3 spells CASSPLTGGPLDTQYF. The CDR3 bases are TGTGCCAGCAGTCCCCTGACGGGAGGGCCTTTAGATACGCAGTATTTT.

The J gene is TRBJ2-5, the V gene TRBV2, with D possibly being TRBD2 (5 bases). Looked up from germline, CDR1 is SNHLY and CDR2 is FYNNEI. V was cut by 8 bases and J by 5 bases, with 9 bases left in between. CDR3 length: 11 residues. The chain's CDR3 is CASLRVETQYF. The CDR3 bases are TGTGCCAGCTTGAGGGTGGAGACCCAGTACTTC.